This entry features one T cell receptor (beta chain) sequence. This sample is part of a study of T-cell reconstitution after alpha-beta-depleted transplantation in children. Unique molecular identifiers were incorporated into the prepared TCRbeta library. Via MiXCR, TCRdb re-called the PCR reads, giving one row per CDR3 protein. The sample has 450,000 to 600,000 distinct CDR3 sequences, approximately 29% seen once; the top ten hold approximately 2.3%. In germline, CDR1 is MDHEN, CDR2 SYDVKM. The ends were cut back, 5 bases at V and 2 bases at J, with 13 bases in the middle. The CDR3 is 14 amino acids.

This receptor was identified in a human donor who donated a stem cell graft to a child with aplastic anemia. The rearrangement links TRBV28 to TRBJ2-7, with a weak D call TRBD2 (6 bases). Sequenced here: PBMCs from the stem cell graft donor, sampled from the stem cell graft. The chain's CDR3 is CASSRTNPAYEQYF. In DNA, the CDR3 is TGTGCCAGCAGTCGGACTAACCCAGCCTACGAGCAGTACTTC.